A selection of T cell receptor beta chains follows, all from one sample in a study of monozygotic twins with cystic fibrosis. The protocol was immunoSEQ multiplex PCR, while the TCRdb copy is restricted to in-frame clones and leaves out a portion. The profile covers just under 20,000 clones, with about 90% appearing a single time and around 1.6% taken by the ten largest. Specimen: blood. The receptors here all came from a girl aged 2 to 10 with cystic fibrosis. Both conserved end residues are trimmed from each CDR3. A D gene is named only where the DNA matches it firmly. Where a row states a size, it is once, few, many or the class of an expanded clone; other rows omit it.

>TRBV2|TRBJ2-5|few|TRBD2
ASTGGGGTQY
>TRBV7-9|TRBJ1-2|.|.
ASSLSHSYGYT
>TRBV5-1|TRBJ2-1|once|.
ASKGDGHNEQF
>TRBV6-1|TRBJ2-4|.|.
ASSEDGRDWAKNIQY
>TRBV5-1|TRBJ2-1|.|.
ASSLGGNEQF
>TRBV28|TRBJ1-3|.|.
ASSLYMGAWTIY
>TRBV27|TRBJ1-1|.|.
ASSLSPQSSTEAF
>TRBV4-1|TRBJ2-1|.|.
ASSQDFRAQAF
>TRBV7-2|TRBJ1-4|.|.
ASSLRPSNEKLF
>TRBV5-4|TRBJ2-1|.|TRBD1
ASSLGQASYNEQF
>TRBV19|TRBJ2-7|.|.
ASSPQGLQSSYEQY
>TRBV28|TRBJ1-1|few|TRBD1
ASSYRGGVTEAF
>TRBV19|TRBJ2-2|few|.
ASSSRSPRNTGELF
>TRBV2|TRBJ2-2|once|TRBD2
ASGLAGHIGELF
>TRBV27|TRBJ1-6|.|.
ASSISWSNSPLH
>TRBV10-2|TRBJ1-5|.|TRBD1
ASSAQPPTGAQPQH
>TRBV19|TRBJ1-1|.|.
ASSKRGQLNTEAF
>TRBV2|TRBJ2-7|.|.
ASGSRSYEQY
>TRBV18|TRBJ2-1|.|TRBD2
ASSPDSGNEQF
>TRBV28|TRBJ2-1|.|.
ASRAEPDYYNEQF
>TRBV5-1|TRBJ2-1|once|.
ASSLELATNEQF
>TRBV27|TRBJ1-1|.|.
ASRPAGSFGNTEAF
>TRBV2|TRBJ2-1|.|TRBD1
ATVKPGTGVFYNEQF
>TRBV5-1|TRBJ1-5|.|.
ASSLDTSSNQPQH
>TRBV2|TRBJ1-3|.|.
ASSEGTSGNTIY
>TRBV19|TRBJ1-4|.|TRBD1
ASSNRQGPNNEKLF
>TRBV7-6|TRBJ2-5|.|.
ASSAAGGETQY
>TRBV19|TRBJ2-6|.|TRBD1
ASSIDRGTASSGANVLT
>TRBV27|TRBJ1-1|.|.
ASSLTADTEAF
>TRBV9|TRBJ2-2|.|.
ASSSRQVPTGELF
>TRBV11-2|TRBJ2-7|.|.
ASSLVAGSSYEQY
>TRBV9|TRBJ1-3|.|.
ASSVNPPTASGNTIY
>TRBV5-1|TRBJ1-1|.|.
ASSLAGGLNTEAF
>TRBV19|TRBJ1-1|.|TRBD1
ASGLTGGLNTEAF
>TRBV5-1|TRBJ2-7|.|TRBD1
ASSLGTGGIEQY
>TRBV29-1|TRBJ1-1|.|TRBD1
SVKGQGGNTEAF
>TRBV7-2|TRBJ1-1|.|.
ASSFPRGHAF
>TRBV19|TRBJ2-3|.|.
ASSILLDRRSTDTQY
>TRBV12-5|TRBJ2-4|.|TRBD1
ASGLSGGAPGNIQY
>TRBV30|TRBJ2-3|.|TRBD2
AWSVRGRPDTQY
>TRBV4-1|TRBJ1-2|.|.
ASSFEGPGHYGYT
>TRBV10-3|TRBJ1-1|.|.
ATYLGLGTEAF
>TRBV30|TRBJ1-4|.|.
AWSVLIGQYEKLF
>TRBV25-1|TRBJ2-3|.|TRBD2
ASGLAGEVDTQY
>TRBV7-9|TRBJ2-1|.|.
ASSLATGFLADNEQF
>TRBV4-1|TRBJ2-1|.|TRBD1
ASSQDREISDEQF
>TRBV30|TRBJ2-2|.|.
AANEGTRNTGELF
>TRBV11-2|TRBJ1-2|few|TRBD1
ASSPRTGTTYGYT
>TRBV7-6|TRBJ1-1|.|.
ASSLDQDSYSLNTEAF
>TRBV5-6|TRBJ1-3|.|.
ASSLGRTRNTIY
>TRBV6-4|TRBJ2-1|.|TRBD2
ASSVTTSPIYNEQF
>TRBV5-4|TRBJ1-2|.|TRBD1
ASSLGAGGILGDGYT
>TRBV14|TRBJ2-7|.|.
ASSQDSTFYEQY